Listed here are 26 T cell receptor beta chains from one sample, sequenced in a study of CXCR3-negative and CXCR3-positive naive CD8 T cells. No antigen has been assigned to these receptors. UMI labels and 5' RACE were used to prepare the TRB cDNA libraries. Each CDR3 protein gets one entry in TCRdb, which reprocessed the 5' RACE reads and gives no DNA. The sample includes roughly 130,000 distinct CDR3 sequences. Points from the study as a whole: CXCR3-positive naive cells had TRB CDR3s that were more hydrophobic than CXCR3-negative naive cells had.

Sequencing input: naive CXCR3+ CD8+ T cells from blood. Subset here: CD45RO-CCR7+CD27+CD95- naive CD8+ T cells expressing CXCR3 (TNR3+). Source of these receptors: a human donor in good health. Some clones in this sample may be carry-over from other donors' samples.

The chain employs TRBV10-3 and TRBJ2-7; TCRdb calls TRBD1, which cannot be checked without DNA. CDR1 and CDR2 (germline): ENHRY, SYGVKD. The CDR3 totals 13 residues. The CDR3 here is CAISRDRAYEQYF.

V and J are TRBV6-1 and TRBJ2-7; TCRdb designates TRBD2, a call that cannot be tested without DNA. This CDR3 is built from 16 residues. Germline V gene lookup returns CDR1 MNHNS and CDR2 SASEGT. The CDR3 sequence is CASSEIERGAAYEQYF.

This chain joins TRBV29-1 and TRBJ1-2. This CDR3 has 11 residues. From germline, CDR1 is SQVTM and CDR2 ANQGSEA. The CDR3 spells CSVGPGGGYTF.

The rearrangement links TRBV5-4 to TRBJ2-1; the D call from TCRdb, TRBD2, cannot be confirmed without DNA. CDR3 length: 14 amino acids. The V gene's germline CDR1 is SGHNT and CDR2 YYREEE (reference sequence). Here the CDR3 reads CASSPTSGDNEQFF. The variable domain in full, completed from reference TRBV5-4 and TRBJ2-1, reads ETGVTQSPTHLIKTRGQQVTLRCSSQSGHNTVSWYQQALGQGPQFIFQYYREEENGRGNFPPRFSGLQFPNYSSELNVNALELDDSALYLCASSPTSGDNEQFFGPGTRLTVL.

V gene TRBV7-9 combines with J gene TRBJ2-3; without DNA, the TCRdb call of TRBD1 cannot be checked. The CDR3 is made up of 14 amino acids. In germline, CDR1 is SEHNR, CDR2 FQNEAQ (reference sequence). CDR3 region: CASSLVGGTDTQYF.

The CDR3 protein is CASSQDGSEAFF. The rearrangement joins TRBV3-1 to TRBJ1-1. Germline CDR1 LGHDT, CDR2 YNNKEL (reference sequence). CDR3 size: 12 residues.

The rearrangement joins TRBV4-2 to TRBJ2-2; the TCRdb D gene call, TRBD2, has no DNA to confirm it. The germline V gene has CDR1 LGHNA and CDR2 YNFKEQ. This CDR3 has 16 residues. The CDR3 sequence is CASSQLLAGGTGELFF.

The rearrangement uses TRBV11-2 and TRBJ1-1. This CDR3 region has 15 residues. The V gene's germline CDR1 is SGHAT and CDR2 FQNNGV. The CDR3 spells CASSLAPSMNTEAFF. The variable domain in full, with the rest retrieved from reference TRBV11-2 and TRBJ1-1, is EAGVAQSPRYKIIEKRQSVAFWCNPISGHATLYWYQQILGQGPKLLIQFQNNGVVDDSQLPKDRFSAERLKGVDSTLKIQPAKLEDSAVYLCASSLAPSMNTEAFFGQGTRLTVV.

V gene TRBV28 combines with J gene TRBJ1-5; no DNA is available, so the TRBD1 call from TCRdb remains unchecked. The CDR3 is made up of 13 amino acids. Germline assignment: CDR1 MDHEN and CDR2 SYDVKM. The chain's CDR3 is CASSPSPPQPQHF.

CDR3 residues: CASSSTTEEQYF. V and J are TRBV12-3 or TRBV12-4 and TRBJ2-7. This CDR3 spans 12 amino acids.

The chain joins TRBV29-1 to TRBJ2-2. CDR3 length: 14 amino acids. CDR1 and CDR2 (germline): SQVTM, ANQGSEA. The CDR3 sequence is CSVGSPGNTGELFF.

The chain has TRBV12-3 or TRBV12-4 and TRBJ1-1. This CDR3 is built from 11 residues. This CDR3 reads CASSAGTEAFF.

The rearrangement joins TRBV12-5 to TRBJ2-2; TCRdb's D call, TRBD1, is unchecked because there is no DNA. The CDR3 spans 18 residues. The germline V gene has CDR1 LGHNT and CDR2 FRNRAP. CDR3 loop: CASGLSTGTMVASGELFF.

This chain uses TRBV19 with TRBJ1-2. The CDR3 totals 13 residues. Germline CDR1 reads LNHDA; CDR2 reads SQIVND (reference sequence). CDR3 loop: CASSSAIHYGYTF.

CDR3: CASSHGQGSNTEELFF. The chain uses TRBV7-9 and TRBJ2-2; TCRdb designates TRBD1, a call that cannot be tested without DNA. Germline-derived CDR1 and CDR2 are SEHNR and FQNEAQ (reference sequence). This CDR3 region has 16 residues.

The V call is TRBV20-1, the J call TRBJ1-1. There are 16 residues in the CDR3. CDR1 is DFQATT and CDR2 is SNEGSKA in the germline V gene (reference sequence). CDR3 loop: CSARDFIGKINTEAFF.

V is TRBV30 and J is TRBJ2-5; with no DNA, the TCRdb D assignment of TRBD1 cannot be verified. The germline V gene encodes CDR1 GTSNPN and CDR2 SVGIG (reference sequence). CDR3 length equals 13 residues. The CDR3 region is CAWGTGAEETQYF.

CDR3 protein: CSAGNPVLEQYF. The chain couples TRBV20-1 to TRBJ2-7. This CDR3 has 12 residues. Germline assignment: CDR1 DFQATT and CDR2 SNEGSKA (reference sequence).

The chain uses TRBV7-9 and TRBJ2-3; TCRdb lists TRBD1, though no DNA is available to test this call. Germline V CDR1 and CDR2: SEHNR, FQNEAQ (reference sequence). The length of the CDR3 is 14 residues. The CDR3 loop reads CASSSGDRGDTQYF. Supplemented by reference TRBV7-9 and TRBJ2-3, the full variable domain reads DTGVSQNPRHKITKRGQNVTFRCDPISEHNRLYWYRQTLGQGPEFLTYFQNEAQLEKSRLLSDRFSAERPKGSFSTLEIQRTEQGDSAMYLCASSSGDRGDTQYFGPGTRLTVL.

The V call is TRBV5-1, the J call TRBJ2-7; TCRdb's D call, TRBD1, is unchecked because there is no DNA. The CDR3 has 18 residues. The germline V gene encodes CDR1 SGHRS and CDR2 YFSETQ. CDR3 residues: CASSPYPTGGHLTYEQYF.

The CDR3 protein is CASSRFTEDPNPPLHF. The chain recombines TRBV3-1 with TRBJ1-6. The germline CDR1 and CDR2 sequences are LGHDT and YNNKEL (reference sequence). This CDR3 has 16 residues.

V and J are TRBV29-1 and TRBJ1-2; TCRdb lists TRBD1, though no DNA is available to test this call. Germline V lookup: CDR1 SQVTM, CDR2 ANQGSEA. This CDR3 has 13 amino acids. The chain's CDR3 is CSVDPGAGYGYTF.

The chain carries TRBV6-1 and TRBJ1-5; there is no DNA to check the TCRdb D call of TRBD1. Germline loops: CDR1 MNHNS, CDR2 SASEGT. This CDR3 has 15 amino acids. The CDR3 protein is CASSEAGTNNQPQHF.

The chain uses TRBV10-3 and TRBJ2-7; TCRdb's D gene call, TRBD2, goes unchecked for lack of DNA. Germline lookup yields CDR1 ENHRY and CDR2 SYGVKD. CDR3 length: 15 residues. CDR3 residues: CAIVGLAGGSYEQYF.

The chain carries TRBV20-1 and TRBJ1-2; the D gene TCRdb calls, TRBD1, cannot be checked with no DNA. The length of the CDR3 is 15 residues. CDR1 and CDR2 (germline): DFQATT, SNEGSKA (reference sequence). CDR3 residues: CSARRRQGIVYGYTF.

V is TRBV2 and J is TRBJ2-7; TCRdb selects TRBD2, and the lack of DNA leaves this call unchecked. The germline CDR1 and CDR2 sequences are SNHLY and FYNNEI. This CDR3 spans 17 amino acids. CDR3 region: CASSGREALLLPNEQYF.